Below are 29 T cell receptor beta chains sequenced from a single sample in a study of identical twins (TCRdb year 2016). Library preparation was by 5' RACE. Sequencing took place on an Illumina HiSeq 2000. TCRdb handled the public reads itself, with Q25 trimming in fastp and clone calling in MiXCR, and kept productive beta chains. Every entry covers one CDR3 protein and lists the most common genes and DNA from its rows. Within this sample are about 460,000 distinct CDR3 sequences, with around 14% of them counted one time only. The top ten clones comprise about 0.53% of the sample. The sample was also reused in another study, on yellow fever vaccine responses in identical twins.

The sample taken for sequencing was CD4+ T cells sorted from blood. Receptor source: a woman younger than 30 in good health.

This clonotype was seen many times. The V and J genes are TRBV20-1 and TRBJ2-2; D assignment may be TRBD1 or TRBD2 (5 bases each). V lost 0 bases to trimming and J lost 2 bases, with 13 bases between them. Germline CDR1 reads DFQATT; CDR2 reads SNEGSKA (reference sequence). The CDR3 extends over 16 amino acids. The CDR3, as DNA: TGCAGTGCTAGAGATGTGGGACCTTCCAACACCGGGGAGCTGTTTTTT. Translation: CSARDVGPSNTGELFF.

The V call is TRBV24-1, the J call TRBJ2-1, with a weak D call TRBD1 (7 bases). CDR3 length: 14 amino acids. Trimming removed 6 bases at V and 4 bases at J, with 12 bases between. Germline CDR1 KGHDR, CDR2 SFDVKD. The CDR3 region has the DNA TGTGCCACCAGTCAGGGGGGAAATTACAATGAGCAGTTCTTC. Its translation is CATSQGGNYNEQFF.

DNA of the CDR3: TGTGCTAGTGGTTTGATCTTGCGGGGTGAGCAGTTCTTC. It is translated as CASGLILRGEQFF. This rearrangement joins TRBV12-5 to TRBJ2-1; D might be TRBD2 (6 bases). The germline V and J ends were trimmed by 2 bases and 9 bases, with 11 bases remaining between them. The CDR3 consists of 13 residues. Germline assignment: CDR1 LGHNT and CDR2 FRNRAP.

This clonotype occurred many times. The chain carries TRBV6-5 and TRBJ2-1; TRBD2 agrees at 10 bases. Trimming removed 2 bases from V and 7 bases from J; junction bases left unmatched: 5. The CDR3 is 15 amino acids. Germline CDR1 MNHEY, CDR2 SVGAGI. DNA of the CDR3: TGTGCCAGCAGTTACAGTAGCGGGAGGATAAATGAGCAGTTCTTC. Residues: CASSYSSGRINEQFF.

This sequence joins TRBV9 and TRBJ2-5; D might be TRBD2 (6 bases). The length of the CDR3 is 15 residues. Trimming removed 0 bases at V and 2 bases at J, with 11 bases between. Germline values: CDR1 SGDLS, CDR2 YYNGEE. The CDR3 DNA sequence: TGTGCCAGCAGCGTAGATCCAGGAGGGCAAGAGACCCAGTACTTC. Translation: CASSVDPGGQETQYF.

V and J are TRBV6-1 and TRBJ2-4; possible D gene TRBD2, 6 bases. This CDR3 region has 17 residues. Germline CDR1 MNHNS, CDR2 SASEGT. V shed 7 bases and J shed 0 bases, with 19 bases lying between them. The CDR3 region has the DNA TGTGCCAGCAACAGAGGAGGCGGGAAGGTAGCCAAAAACATTCAGTACTTC. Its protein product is CASNRGGGKVAKNIQYF.

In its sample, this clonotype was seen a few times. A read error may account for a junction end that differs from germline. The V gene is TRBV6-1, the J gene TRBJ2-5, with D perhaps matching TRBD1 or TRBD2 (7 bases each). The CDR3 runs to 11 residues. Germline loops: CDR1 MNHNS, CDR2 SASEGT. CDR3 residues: CQGGEGETQYF. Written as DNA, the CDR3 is TGCCAGGGGGGGGAAGGGGAGACCCAGTACTTC.

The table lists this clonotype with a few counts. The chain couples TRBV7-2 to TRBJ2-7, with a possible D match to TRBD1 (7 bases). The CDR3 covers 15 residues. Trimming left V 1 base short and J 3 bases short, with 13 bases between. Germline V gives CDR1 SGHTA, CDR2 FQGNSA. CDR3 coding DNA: TGTGCCAGCAGCTTAGAGGCGGGACAGCGCTACGAGCAGTACTTC. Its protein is CASSLEAGQRYEQYF.

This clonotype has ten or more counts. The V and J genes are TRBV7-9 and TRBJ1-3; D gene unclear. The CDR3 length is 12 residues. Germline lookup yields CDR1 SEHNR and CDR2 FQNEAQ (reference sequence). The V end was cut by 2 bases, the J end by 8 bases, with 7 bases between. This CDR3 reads CASSLSLDTIYF. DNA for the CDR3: TGTGCCAGCAGCTTAAGTTTGGACACCATATATTTT.

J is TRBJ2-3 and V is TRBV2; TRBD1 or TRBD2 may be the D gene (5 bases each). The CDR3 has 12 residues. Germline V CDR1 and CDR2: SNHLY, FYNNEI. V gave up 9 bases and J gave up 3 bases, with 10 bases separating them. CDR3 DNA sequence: TGTGCCAGGAGAGAGGGGACAGATACGCAGTATTTT. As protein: CARREGTDTQYF.

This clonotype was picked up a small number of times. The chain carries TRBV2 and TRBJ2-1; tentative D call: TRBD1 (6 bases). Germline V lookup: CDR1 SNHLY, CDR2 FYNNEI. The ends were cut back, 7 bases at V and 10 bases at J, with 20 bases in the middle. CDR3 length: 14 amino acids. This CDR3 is CASNTGPDENEQFF. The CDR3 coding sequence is TGTGCCAGCAATACAGGGCCGGACGAAAACGAGCAGTTCTTC.

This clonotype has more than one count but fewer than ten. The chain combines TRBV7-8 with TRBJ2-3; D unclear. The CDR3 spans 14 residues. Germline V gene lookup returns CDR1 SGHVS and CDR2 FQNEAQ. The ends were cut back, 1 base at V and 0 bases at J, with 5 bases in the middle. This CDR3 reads CASSLEFSTDTQYF. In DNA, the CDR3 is TGTGCCAGCAGCTTAGAGTTTAGCACAGATACGCAGTATTTT.

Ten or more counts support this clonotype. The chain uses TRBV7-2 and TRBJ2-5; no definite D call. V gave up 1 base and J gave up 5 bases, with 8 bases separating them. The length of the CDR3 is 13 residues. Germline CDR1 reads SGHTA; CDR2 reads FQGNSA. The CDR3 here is CASSLDGWETQYF. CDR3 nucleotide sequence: TGTGCCAGCAGCTTAGACGGGTGGGAGACCCAGTACTTC.

This chain's CDR3 is CASSRTGSLSYEQYF. CDR3 bases: TGCGCCAGCAGCCGGACAGGGTCCCTCTCCTACGAGCAGTACTTC. The chain joins TRBV5-1 to TRBJ2-7, with 8 bases that match TRBD1. The V gene's germline CDR1 is SGHRS and CDR2 YFSETQ. The CDR3 consists of 15 residues. Unmatched junction bases numbered 6, after V lost 4 bases and J lost 0 bases.

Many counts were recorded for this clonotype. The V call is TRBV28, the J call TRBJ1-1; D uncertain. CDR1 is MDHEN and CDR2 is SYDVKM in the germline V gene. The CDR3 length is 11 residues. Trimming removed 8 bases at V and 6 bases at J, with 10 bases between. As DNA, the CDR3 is TGTGCCAGCCACCTTGAGTCTGAAGCTTTCTTT. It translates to CASHLESEAFF.

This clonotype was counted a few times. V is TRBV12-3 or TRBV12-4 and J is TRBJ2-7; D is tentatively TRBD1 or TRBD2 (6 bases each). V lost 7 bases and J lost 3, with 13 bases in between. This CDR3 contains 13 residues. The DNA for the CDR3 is TGTGCCAGCAAGGGGGGACGGAGCTACGAGCAGTACTTC. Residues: CASKGGRSYEQYF.

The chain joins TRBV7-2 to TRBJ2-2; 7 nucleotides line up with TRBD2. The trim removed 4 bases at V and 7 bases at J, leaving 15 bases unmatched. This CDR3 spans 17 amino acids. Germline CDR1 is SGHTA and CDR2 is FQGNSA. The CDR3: CASSSKVAGRRGGELFF. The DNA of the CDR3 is TGTGCCAGCAGCTCAAAGGTAGCGGGTCGTCGCGGCGGGGAGCTGTTTTTT.

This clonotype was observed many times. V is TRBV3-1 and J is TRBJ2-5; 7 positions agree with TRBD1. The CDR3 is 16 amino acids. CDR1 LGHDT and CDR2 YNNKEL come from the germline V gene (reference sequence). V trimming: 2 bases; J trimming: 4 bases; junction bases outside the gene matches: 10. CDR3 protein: CASSQHSPGGLETQYF. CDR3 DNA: TGTGCCAGCAGCCAACATTCGCCAGGGGGATTAGAGACCCAGTACTTC.

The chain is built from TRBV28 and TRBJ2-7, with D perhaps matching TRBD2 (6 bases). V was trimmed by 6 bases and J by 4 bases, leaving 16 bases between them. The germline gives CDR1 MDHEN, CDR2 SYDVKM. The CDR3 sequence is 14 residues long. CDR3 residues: CASSFGGFEYEQYF. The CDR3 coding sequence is TGTGCCAGCAGCTTCGGGGGTTTTGAGTACGAGCAGTACTTC.

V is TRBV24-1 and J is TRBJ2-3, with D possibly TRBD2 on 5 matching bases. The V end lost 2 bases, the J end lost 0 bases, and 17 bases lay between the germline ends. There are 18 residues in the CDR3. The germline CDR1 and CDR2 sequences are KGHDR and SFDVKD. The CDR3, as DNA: TGTGCCACCAGTGATTCCAGGACTCAAGGGATTAGCACAGATACGCAGTATTTT. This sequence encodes CATSDSRTQGISTDTQYF.

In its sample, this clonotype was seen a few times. The CDR3 loop is CASSQAGSGVYEQYF. CDR3 nucleotide sequence: TGCGCCAGCAGCCAAGCTGGCAGCGGAGTTTACGAGCAGTACTTC. The chain uses TRBV4-3 and TRBJ2-7, with D possibly TRBD2 on 5 matching bases. The V and J ends lost 1 base and 4 bases respectively, with 14 bases between them. In germline, CDR1 is LGHNA, CDR2 YSLEER. The length of the CDR3 is 15 residues.

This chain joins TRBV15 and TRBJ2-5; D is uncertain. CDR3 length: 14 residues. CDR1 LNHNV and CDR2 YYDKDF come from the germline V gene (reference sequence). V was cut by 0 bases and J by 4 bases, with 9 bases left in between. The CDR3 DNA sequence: TGTGCCACCAGCAGAGATCCCGGAACAGAGACCCAGTACTTC. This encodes CATSRDPGTETQYF. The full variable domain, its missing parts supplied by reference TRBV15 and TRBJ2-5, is DAMVIQNPRYQVTQFGKPVTLSCSQTLNHNVMYWYQQKSSQAPKLLFHYYDKDFNNEADTPDNFQSRRPNTSFCFLDIRSPGLGDTAMYLCATSRDPGTETQYFGPGTRLLVL.

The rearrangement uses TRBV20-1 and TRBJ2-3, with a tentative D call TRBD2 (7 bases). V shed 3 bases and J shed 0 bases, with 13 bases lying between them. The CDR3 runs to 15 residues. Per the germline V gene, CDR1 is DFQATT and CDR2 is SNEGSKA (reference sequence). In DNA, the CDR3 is TGCAGTGCTAGTGGGGGGCGGGGGAGCACAGATACGCAGTATTTT. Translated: CSASGGRGSTDTQYF.

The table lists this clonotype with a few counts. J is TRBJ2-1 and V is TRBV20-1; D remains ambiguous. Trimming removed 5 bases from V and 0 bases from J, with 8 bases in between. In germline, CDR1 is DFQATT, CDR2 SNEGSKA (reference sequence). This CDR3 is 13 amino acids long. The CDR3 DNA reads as TGCAGTGCTCAGACCCGCTCCTACAATGAGCAGTTCTTC. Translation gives CSAQTRSYNEQFF.

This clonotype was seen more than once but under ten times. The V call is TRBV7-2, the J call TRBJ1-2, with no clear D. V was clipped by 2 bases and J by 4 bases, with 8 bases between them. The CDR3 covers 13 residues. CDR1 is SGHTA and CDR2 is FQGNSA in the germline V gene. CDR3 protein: CASSLQIAYGYTF. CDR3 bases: TGTGCCAGCAGCTTACAGATCGCCTATGGCTACACCTTC. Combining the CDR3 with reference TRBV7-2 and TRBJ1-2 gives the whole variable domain GAGVSQSPSNKVTEKGKDVELRCDPISGHTALYWYRQSLGQGLEFLIYFQGNSAPDKSGLPSDRFSAERTGGSVSTLTIQRTQQEDSAVYLCASSLQIAYGYTFGSGTRLTVV.

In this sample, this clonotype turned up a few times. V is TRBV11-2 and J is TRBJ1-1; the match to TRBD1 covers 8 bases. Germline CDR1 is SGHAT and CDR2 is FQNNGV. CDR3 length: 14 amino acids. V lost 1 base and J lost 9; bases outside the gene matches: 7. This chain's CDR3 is CASSLVTQGVKAFF. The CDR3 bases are TGTGCCAGCAGCTTAGTAACACAGGGGGTGAAAGCTTTCTTT.

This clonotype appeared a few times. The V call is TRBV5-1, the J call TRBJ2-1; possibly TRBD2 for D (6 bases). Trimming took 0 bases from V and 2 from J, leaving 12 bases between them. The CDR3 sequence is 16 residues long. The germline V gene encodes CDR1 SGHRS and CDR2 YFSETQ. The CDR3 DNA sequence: TGCGCCAGCAGCTTGGTGGGCGGGGCCGCCTACAATGAGCAGTTCTTC. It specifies CASSLVGGAAYNEQFF.

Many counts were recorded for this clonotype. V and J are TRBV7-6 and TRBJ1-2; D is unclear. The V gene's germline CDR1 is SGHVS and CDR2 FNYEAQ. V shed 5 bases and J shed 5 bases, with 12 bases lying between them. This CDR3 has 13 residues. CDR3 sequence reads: CASSISSGYGYTF. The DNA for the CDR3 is TGTGCCAGCAGCATCTCGTCCGGGTATGGCTACACCTTC.

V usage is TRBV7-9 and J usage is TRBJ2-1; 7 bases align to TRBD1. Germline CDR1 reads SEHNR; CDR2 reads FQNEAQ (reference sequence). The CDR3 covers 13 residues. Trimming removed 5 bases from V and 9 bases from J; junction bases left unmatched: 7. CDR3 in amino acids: CASSTDRVGEQFF. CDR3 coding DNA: TGTGCCAGCAGCACCGACAGGGTGGGTGAGCAGTTCTTC.